This T cell receptor beta chain was recovered during a study of cytomegalovirus exposure and HLA in healthy donors. The study's findings and limits: Apart from CMV serostatus, no immune exposure information was available. Reports described diagnosis of cytomegalovirus status by the classifier as highly specific and sensitive.

A word on this clone: What it recognizes is unknown.

Looked up from germline, CDR1 is SGHTA and CDR2 is FQGNSA. V lost 4 bases and J lost 6, with 22 bases in between. The CDR3 totals 16 residues. PCR involved 60 Vbeta and 13 Jbeta primers. Measured with immunoSEQ multiplex PCR; TCRdb has only the in-frame clones, and not every one. The sample shows some 150,000 clones, approximately 87% of them seen only once. The TCR sequence derives from a man aged 40-55 years in good health and CMV-seronegative. The rearrangement joins TRBV7-2 to TRBJ2-7, with a possible D match to TRBD2 (7 bases). Material for sequencing was PBMCs. Here the CDR3 DNA reads TGTGCCAGCAGCTCCCAAGGGGGGGCACGAACTTCCGAGCAGTACTTC. The encoded protein is CASSSQGGARTSEQYF.